This TCR beta chain is from a study of beta chain features in type 1 diabetes. About the research overall: There were some 98 million sorted cells examined across all samples. Study-wide findings and caveats: Moderate but significant shortening of TCRB CDR3s was recorded in all four CD4+ subsets from Type 1 diabetes patients.

Only a few counts were recorded for this clone. What it binds is not known. The study reverse transcribed the entire isolated RNA, so it sequenced expressed TCRB transcripts. Produced via immunoSEQ multiplex PCR; TCRdb's table is partial and in-frame only. The sample lists almost 350,000 clones; over 7% were seen once. This TCR was recovered from a man younger than 40 with type 1 diabetes. Sequencing was done on a sample of central memory CD4+ T cells from blood.

Here the CDR3 DNA reads TGTGCCAGCAGCTTAGCTAATCCCCCAGATACGCAGTATTTT. Translating it yields CASSLANPPDTQYF. This chain connects TRBV7-2 to TRBJ2-3, with D unresolved. The length of the CDR3 is 14 residues. Trimming stripped 0 bases from V and 4 bases from J, with 8 bases between. The germline V gene has CDR1 SGHTA and CDR2 FQGNSA.